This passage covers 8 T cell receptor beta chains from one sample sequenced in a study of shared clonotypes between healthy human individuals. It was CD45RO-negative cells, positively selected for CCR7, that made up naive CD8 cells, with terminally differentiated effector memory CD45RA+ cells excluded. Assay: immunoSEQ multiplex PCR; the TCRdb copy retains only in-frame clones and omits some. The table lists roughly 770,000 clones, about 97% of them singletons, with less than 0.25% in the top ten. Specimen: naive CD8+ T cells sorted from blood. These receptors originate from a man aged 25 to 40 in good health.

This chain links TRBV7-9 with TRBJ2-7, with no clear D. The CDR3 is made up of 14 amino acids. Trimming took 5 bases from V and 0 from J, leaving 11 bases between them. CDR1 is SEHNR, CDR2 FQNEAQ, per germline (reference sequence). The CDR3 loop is CASSDGRNSYEQYF. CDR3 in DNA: TGTGCCAGCAGCGACGGACGGAACTCCTACGAGCAGTACTTC.

DNA for the CDR3: TGTGCCAGCTCTCGACAGGGTCTGGGGACTGAAGCTTTCTTT. Protein product: CASSRQGLGTEAFF. The chain links TRBV7-2 to TRBJ1-1; 7 positions match TRBD1. This CDR3 region has 14 residues. Losses at the gene ends were 8 bases for V and 5 bases for J; bases not matched to a gene: 11. CDR1 and CDR2 from the germline V gene are SGHTA and FQGNSA.

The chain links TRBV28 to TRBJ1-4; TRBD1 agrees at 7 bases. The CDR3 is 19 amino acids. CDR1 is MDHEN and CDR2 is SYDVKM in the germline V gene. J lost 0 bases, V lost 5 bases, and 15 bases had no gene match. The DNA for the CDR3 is TGTGCCAGCAGTAAACGACAGGGTGCGGCCGGTGCAACTAATGAAAAACTGTTTTTT. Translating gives CASSKRQGAAGATNEKLFF.

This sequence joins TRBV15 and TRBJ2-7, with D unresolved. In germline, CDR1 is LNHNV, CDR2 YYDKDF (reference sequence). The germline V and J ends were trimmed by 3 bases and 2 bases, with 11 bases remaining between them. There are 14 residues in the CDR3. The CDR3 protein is CATSSADTAYEQYF. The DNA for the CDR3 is TGTGCCACCAGCAGCGCTGACACCGCCTACGAGCAGTACTTC.

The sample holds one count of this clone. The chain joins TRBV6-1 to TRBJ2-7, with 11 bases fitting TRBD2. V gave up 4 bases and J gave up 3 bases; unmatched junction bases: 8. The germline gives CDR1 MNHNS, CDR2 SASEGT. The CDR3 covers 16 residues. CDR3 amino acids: CASSGPTSGSFYEQYF. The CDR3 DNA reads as TGTGCCAGCAGTGGACCTACTAGCGGGAGTTTCTACGAGCAGTACTTC.

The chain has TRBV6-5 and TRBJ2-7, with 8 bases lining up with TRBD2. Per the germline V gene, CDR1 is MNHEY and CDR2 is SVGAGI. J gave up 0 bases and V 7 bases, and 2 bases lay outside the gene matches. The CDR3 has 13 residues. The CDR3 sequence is CASKGTSSYEQYF. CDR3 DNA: TGTGCCAGCAAGGGGACTAGCTCCTACGAGCAGTACTTC.

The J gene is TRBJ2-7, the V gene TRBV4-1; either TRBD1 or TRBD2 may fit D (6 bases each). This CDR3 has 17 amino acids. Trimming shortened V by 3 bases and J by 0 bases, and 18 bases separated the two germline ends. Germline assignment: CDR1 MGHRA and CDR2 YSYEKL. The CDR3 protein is CASSQTKTGGGSYEQYF. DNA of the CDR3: TGCGCCAGCAGCCAGACTAAAACAGGAGGGGGCTCCTACGAGCAGTACTTC.

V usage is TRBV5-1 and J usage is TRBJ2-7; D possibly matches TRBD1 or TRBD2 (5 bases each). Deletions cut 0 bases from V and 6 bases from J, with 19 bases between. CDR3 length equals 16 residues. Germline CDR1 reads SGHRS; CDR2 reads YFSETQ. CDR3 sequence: CASSLAGWTPSAEQYF. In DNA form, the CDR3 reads TGCGCCAGCAGCTTGGCGGGATGGACACCGTCAGCCGAGCAGTACTTC.